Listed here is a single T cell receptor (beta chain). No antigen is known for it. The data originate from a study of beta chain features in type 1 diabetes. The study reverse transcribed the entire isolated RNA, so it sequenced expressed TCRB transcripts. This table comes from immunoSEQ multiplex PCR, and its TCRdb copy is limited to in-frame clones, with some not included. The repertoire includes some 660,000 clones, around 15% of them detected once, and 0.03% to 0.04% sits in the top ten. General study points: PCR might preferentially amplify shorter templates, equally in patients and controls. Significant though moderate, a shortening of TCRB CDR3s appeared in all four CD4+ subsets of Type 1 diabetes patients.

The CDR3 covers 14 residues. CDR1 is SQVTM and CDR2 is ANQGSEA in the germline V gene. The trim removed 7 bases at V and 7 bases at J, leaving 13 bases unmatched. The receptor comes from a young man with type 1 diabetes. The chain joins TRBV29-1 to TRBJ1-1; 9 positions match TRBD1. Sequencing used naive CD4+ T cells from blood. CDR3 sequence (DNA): TGCAGCGCCTCAGTGGGACAGGGCAGCGGTGAAGCTTTCTTT. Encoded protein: CSASVGQGSGEAFF.